This T cell receptor (beta chain) was profiled in a study of T cells after posttransplantation cyclophosphamide. Study-wide results and caveats: Donor CD8+ memory clones often dominated recipient blood repertoires at later times. Recipient CMV seropositivity and CMV reactivation strongly tracked TRB clonality.

To note about this clone: Its specificity is unknown.

Sequencing used immunoSEQ multiplex PCR; TCRdb keeps in-frame clones, though not all of them. Of 1,500 to 1,800 clones in the sample, approximately 97% are singletons; the top ten hold more than 1.5%. V shed 1 base, J shed 8 bases, and the junction held 8 bases outside the gene matches. The CDR3 runs to 15 residues. CDR1 and CDR2 from the germline V gene are SQVTM and ANQGSEA. Specimen: naive CD8+ T cells sorted from PBMCs. The gene calls are TRBV29-1 and TRBJ2-2; TRBD2 aligns across 9 bases. The TCR originated in a woman between 55 and 75 years old in good health, CMV-negative, and a related stem cell transplant donor. The CDR3 reads CSVEGGRGSSGELFF. The CDR3 bases are TGCAGCGTTGAAGGCGGGAGGGGGAGTTCAGGGGAGCTGTTTTTT.